This section outlines one T cell receptor (beta chain) sequence together with its context. Its antigen is not identified. Some clones are missing from TCRdb's copy, which holds only in-frame ones; the method was immunoSEQ multiplex PCR. The table includes approximately 130,000 clones, approximately 86% detected once. Unmatched junction bases numbered 12, after V lost 4 bases and J lost 5 bases. This CDR3 is built from 17 residues. Germline V CDR1 and CDR2: MNHNS, SASEGT. This sample was taken from a study of T cell responses to AZD1222 COVID-19 vaccine. Notes on the study in general: Only after the peak T cell response were repertoires sampled.

Second-dose schedules of about 4 or about 12 weeks were combined. Sequencing used peripheral blood, obtained 28 days after the second AZD1222 dose. The receptor's source is an adult who received the AZD1222 COVID-19 vaccine. This sequence joins TRBV6-1 and TRBJ2-5; TRBD2 matches at 11 bases. This chain's CDR3 is CASSVGPSSGGWETQYF. The CDR3 DNA is TGTGCCAGCAGTGTCGGACCGTCTAGCGGGGGGTGGGAGACCCAGTACTTC.